Shown below are 30 T cell receptor beta chains from a single sample sequenced in a study of blood T cell repertoires in COVID-19. Sequenced by immunoSEQ multiplex PCR; TCRdb stores in-frame clones only, minus some. The sample consists of hundreds of thousands of clones, roughly 87% of them appearing once. The sequenced sample was peripheral blood. All receptors come from a woman aged 45-65 years who had recovered from COVID-19.

V usage is TRBV11-3 and J usage is TRBJ2-5; D gene unclear. Germline-derived CDR1 and CDR2 are SGHNT and YENEEA. Trimming took off 5 bases at V and 5 bases at J, with 9 bases between the two ends. CDR3 length equals 12 residues. The CDR3 is CASSGLSETQYF. DNA of the CDR3: TGTGCCAGCAGCGGCTTGTCGGAGACCCAGTACTTC.

V usage is TRBV28 and J usage is TRBJ1-2; the D gene is possibly TRBD1 (6 bases). Trimming removed 2 bases from V and 6 bases from J, with 16 bases in between. Germline V gene sequence: CDR1 MDHEN, CDR2 SYDVKM. This CDR3 is 15 amino acids long. CDR3 protein: CASSLRQVVGDGYTF. CDR3 nucleotides: TGTGCCAGCAGTTTAAGACAGGTAGTTGGTGATGGCTACACCTTC.

The rearrangement joins TRBV28 to TRBJ2-3; TRBD2 matches at 11 bases. Germline loops: CDR1 MDHEN, CDR2 SYDVKM. Trimming took 5 bases from V and 1 from J; bases not matched to a gene: 2. There are 15 residues in the CDR3. The CDR3 DNA follows: TGTGCCAGCAGTACTAGCGGGAGCGGCACAGATACGCAGTATTTT. This translates into CASSTSGSGTDTQYF.

V gene TRBV28 combines with J gene TRBJ2-1; no definite D call. The CDR3 extends over 13 amino acids. Germline lookup yields CDR1 MDHEN and CDR2 SYDVKM. Trimming took off 2 bases at V and 8 bases at J, with 10 bases between the two ends. CDR3 sequence reads: CASSLNIGYEQFF. CDR3 nucleotides: TGTGCCAGCAGTTTAAATATCGGGTATGAGCAGTTCTTC.

This sequence joins TRBV5-5 and TRBJ2-5; 7 bases line up with TRBD2. Trimming cost V 5 bases and J 5 bases; bases outside gene matches: 6. CDR1 is SGHKS and CDR2 is YYEKEE in the germline V gene (reference sequence). The CDR3 is 13 residues long. The CDR3 nucleotides are TGTGCCAGCAGACCCGCGGGGGTGGAGACCCAGTACTTC. It is translated as CASRPAGVETQYF.

This clone was seen a single time. The rearrangement links TRBV30 to TRBJ1-2, with D possibly TRBD1 on 5 matching bases. The germline gives CDR1 GTSNPN, CDR2 SVGIG (reference sequence). V shed 0 bases and J shed 6 bases, with 11 bases lying between them. CDR3 length: 13 residues. The CDR3 loop reads CAWSVPGRDGYTF. The CDR3 DNA reads TGTGCCTGGAGTGTACCAGGGAGGGATGGCTACACCTTC.

V gene TRBV25-1 combines with J gene TRBJ1-3; D remains ambiguous. CDR3 size: 15 residues. Trimming cost V 5 bases and J 1 base, with 12 bases left between them. CDR1 is MGHDK and CDR2 is SYGVNS in the germline V gene. The CDR3 region has the DNA TGTGCCAGCAGTCATGCAGGTTCTTCTGGAAACACCATATATTTT. This translates into CASSHAGSSGNTIYF.

V usage is TRBV5-4 and J usage is TRBJ2-3; D remains ambiguous. Trimming took off 0 bases at V and 0 bases at J, with 5 bases between the two ends. Germline CDR1 SGHNT, CDR2 YYREEE (reference sequence). The CDR3 runs to 14 residues. The CDR3 loop reads CASSLAGSTDTQYF. The CDR3, as DNA: TGTGCCAGCAGCTTGGCCGGGAGCACAGATACGCAGTATTTT.

The gene calls are TRBV6-2 or TRBV6-3 and TRBJ2-2; D may be TRBD2 (6 bases). Per germline, CDR1 MNHEY and CDR2 SVGEGT. The ends were cut back, 5 bases at V and 1 base at J, with 8 bases in the middle. The CDR3 has 14 amino acids. CDR3 DNA: TGTGCCAGCAGTAGCGGGCGGAACACCGGGGAGCTGTTTTTT. As protein: CASSSGRNTGELFF.

The chain has TRBV4-1 and TRBJ1-1; 12 nucleotides line up with TRBD1. The germline CDR1 and CDR2 sequences are MGHRA and YSYEKL. CDR3 length: 15 residues. The junction had 1 base not matched to a gene; V was cut back by 3 bases and J by 2 bases. The CDR3: CASSQGQGANTEAFF. The CDR3 nucleotides are TGCGCCAGCAGCCAGGGACAGGGGGCAAACACTGAAGCTTTCTTT.

This clone was counted at least ten times. This sequence joins TRBV5-1 and TRBJ1-6; the match to TRBD1 covers 9 bases. This CDR3 has 15 residues. Per germline, CDR1 SGHRS and CDR2 YFSETQ. V lost 0 bases and J lost 10; bases outside the gene matches: 5. CDR3 loop: CASSLEDRGWSPLHF. CDR3 coding DNA: TGCGCCAGCAGCTTGGAGGACAGGGGTTGGTCACCCCTCCACTTT.

The chain links TRBV5-5 to TRBJ2-2, with TRBD2 identical over 8 bases. The germline V gene has CDR1 SGHKS and CDR2 YYEKEE (reference sequence). This CDR3 has 17 residues. Trimming at V came to 0 bases and at J to 1 base, leaving 5 bases not matched to a gene. CDR3 in amino acids: CASSLGPLAGNTGELFF. CDR3 sequence (DNA): TGTGCCAGCAGCTTGGGTCCCCTAGCGGGGAACACCGGGGAGCTGTTTTTT.

This sequence joins TRBV2 and TRBJ2-7; TRBD1 matches 9 bases. This CDR3 contains 14 residues. Germline lookup yields CDR1 SNHLY and CDR2 FYNNEI. The V gene end was trimmed by 5 bases and the J gene end by 3 bases; junction bases not matched to a gene: 5. For the CDR3, the DNA is TGTGCCAGCAGTTCAACAGGGGGCAACTACGAGCAGTACTTC. Amino acid sequence: CASSSTGGNYEQYF. Full variable domain (missing parts from reference TRBV2 and TRBJ2-7): EPEVTQTPSHQVTQMGQEVILRCVPISNHLYFYWYRQILGQKVEFLVSFYNNEISEKSEIFDDQFSVERPDGSNFTLKIRSTKLEDSAMYFCASSSTGGNYEQYFGPGTRLTVT.

J is TRBJ2-7 and V is TRBV7-4; 10 positions agree with TRBD2. The germline V gene has CDR1 SGHVT and CDR2 SQSDAQ. The CDR3 is 18 residues long. V shed 0 bases and J 0 bases; nucleotides not matched to a gene: 8. CDR3 coding DNA: TGTGCCAGCAGCTTAGCCGCTAGCGGGGGACTAAGCTCCTACGAGCAGTACTTC. As protein: CASSLAASGGLSSYEQYF.

The rearrangement uses TRBV28 and TRBJ2-7, with a weak D call TRBD1 (6 bases). This CDR3 is built from 15 residues. Germline CDR1 MDHEN, CDR2 SYDVKM. V lost 5 bases, J lost 0 bases, and 14 bases lay in between. The CDR3 region is CASSTGLTSSYEQYF. The CDR3 bases are TGTGCCAGCAGTACAGGGTTGACCAGCTCCTACGAGCAGTACTTC.

The table lists this clone with a count of one. The same CDR3 arises from other DNA sequences in this sample as well. V usage is TRBV28 and J usage is TRBJ1-5; weak D call: TRBD1 (5 bases). The length of the CDR3 is 14 residues. Germline V gives CDR1 MDHEN, CDR2 SYDVKM. V gave up 2 bases and J gave up 6 bases, with 11 bases separating them. The DNA for the CDR3 is TGTGCCAGCAGTTTAAGGGGCGGGGGTCAGCCCCAGCATTTT. The encoded protein is CASSLRGGGQPQHF. Combining the CDR3 with reference TRBV28 and TRBJ1-5 gives the whole variable domain DVKVTQSSRYLVKRTGEKVFLECVQDMDHENMFWYRQDPGLGLRLIYFSYDVKMKEKGDIPEGYSVSREKKERFSLILESASTNQTSMYLCASSLRGGGQPQHFGDGTRLSIL.

This chain uses TRBV18 with TRBJ2-5; 10 nucleotides agree with TRBD1. The CDR3 contains 17 residues. Per germline, CDR1 KGHSH and CDR2 LQKENI. After removal of 0 bases from V and 4 bases from J, the junction contained 8 bases not matched to a gene. CDR3 nucleotide sequence: TGTGCCAGCTCACCACCGACAGGGGGCGGGCTAGGAGAGACCCAGTACTTC. It encodes CASSPPTGGGLGETQYF. Using reference TRBV18 and TRBJ2-5 for the parts outside the CDR3, the full variable domain is NAGVMQNPRHLVRRRGQEARLRCSPMKGHSHVYWYRQLPEEGLKFMVYLQKENIIDESGMPKERFSAEFPKEGPSILRIQQVVRGDSAAYFCASSPPTGGGLGETQYFGPGTRLLVL.

This clone was counted a single time. The chain has TRBV5-1 and TRBJ2-7; TRBD2 might be the D (6 bases). This CDR3 is built from 14 residues. Looked up from germline, CDR1 is SGHRS and CDR2 is YFSETQ. The ends were cut back, 4 bases at V and 2 bases at J, with 13 bases in the middle. The CDR3 bases are TGCGCCAGCAGCCCGGACGGGAGTACCTACGAGCAGTACTTC. Its translation: CASSPDGSTYEQYF.

V usage is TRBV4-2 and J usage is TRBJ2-7, with D maybe TRBD2 (5 bases). The CDR3 extends over 15 amino acids. V gave up 0 bases and J gave up 4 bases, with 13 bases separating them. Germline-derived CDR1 and CDR2 are LGHNA and YNFKEQ. CDR3 DNA: TGTGCCAGCAGCCAAGATGTCGGGGTGGTTTACGAGCAGTACTTC. Translating it yields CASSQDVGVVYEQYF.

The CDR3 loop is CASSGQAGSPQHF. CDR3 bases: TGTGCCAGCAGCGGACAGGCAGGATCGCCCCAGCATTTT. The chain carries TRBV2 and TRBJ1-5; the match to TRBD1 covers 7 bases. V shed 6 bases and J 9 bases; nucleotides not matched to a gene: 8. Germline V gene data show CDR1 as SNHLY and CDR2 as FYNNEI. The CDR3 is 13 amino acids.

This chain links TRBV4-1 with TRBJ1-1, with TRBD1 matching over 8 bases. With 1 base clipped from V and 1 base from J, the junction kept 11 bases outside the gene matches. Germline V gene lookup returns CDR1 MGHRA and CDR2 YSYEKL. This CDR3 has 18 amino acids. Written as DNA, the CDR3 is TGCGCCAGCAGCCAAGTTCCGGGACAGGTTGTCCCGAACACTGAAGCTTTCTTT. Translating gives CASSQVPGQVVPNTEAFF.

The V gene is TRBV7-2, the J gene TRBJ1-2; TRBD1 is a possible D gene (5 bases). The germline gives CDR1 SGHTA, CDR2 FQGNSA. V lost 7 bases and J lost 8, with 20 bases in between. This CDR3 is built from 14 residues. The CDR3 loop is CASTLPWGVGGYTF. The CDR3, as DNA: TGTGCCAGCACTCTCCCCTGGGGGGTGGGCGGCTACACCTTC.

The J gene is TRBJ2-2, the V gene TRBV12-5; 10 bases are a match to TRBD1. The CDR3 contains 15 residues. The trim removed 1 base at V and 4 bases at J, leaving 0 bases unmatched. Germline CDR1 reads LGHNT; CDR2 reads FRNRAP. The CDR3 loop is CASGLGTGGTGELFF. The DNA for the CDR3 is TGTGCTAGTGGTTTGGGGACAGGGGGCACCGGGGAGCTGTTTTTT.

The chain uses TRBV5-1 and TRBJ2-1, with D possibly TRBD2 on 6 matching bases. The germline gives CDR1 SGHRS, CDR2 YFSETQ. The CDR3 runs to 16 residues. Trimming pared 5 bases from V and 0 bases from J, leaving 15 bases between. Here the CDR3 DNA reads TGCGCCAGCAGTCCGGTCGGGGGTCGCTCCTACAATGAGCAGTTCTTC. Amino acid sequence: CASSPVGGRSYNEQFF.

This chain joins TRBV5-5 and TRBJ2-7; 8 bases align to TRBD2. The CDR3 length is 14 residues. V trimming: 3 bases; J trimming: 3 bases; junction bases outside the gene matches: 5. Germline V CDR1 and CDR2: SGHKS, YYEKEE (reference sequence). The chain's CDR3 is CASSSVGTSYEQYF. The CDR3 DNA follows: TGTGCCAGCAGCTCGGTGGGGACTAGCTACGAGCAGTACTTC.

The J gene is TRBJ1-6, the V gene TRBV4-1; D uncertain. The CDR3 is 20 amino acids. The germline CDR1 and CDR2 sequences are MGHRA and YSYEKL. V gave up 0 bases and J gave up 0 bases, with 18 bases separating them. The CDR3 DNA is TGCGCCAGCAGCCAAGACCAAATGATCCCGACTAGCTCCTATAATTCACCCCTCCACTTT. Its translation is CASSQDQMIPTSSYNSPLHF.

CDR3 nucleotide sequence: TGTGCCAGCAGCAAAGGGTCAAAAGAAATCAGGGGAGATACGCAGTATTTT. This gives the protein CASSKGSKEIRGDTQYF. V gene TRBV21-1 combines with J gene TRBJ2-3; the D call in the table, TRBD1, was not verified against the DNA. TRBV21-1 is noted as a pseudogene. This CDR3 region has 17 residues.

The rearrangement links TRBV5-8 to TRBJ2-6, with 7 bases lining up with TRBD1. CDR1 is SGHTS and CDR2 is YDEGEE in the germline V gene. The CDR3 spans 15 residues. V lost 4 bases to trimming and J lost 2 bases; unmatched junction nucleotides: 3. The CDR3 reads CASSITGAGANVLTF. DNA for the CDR3: TGTGCCAGCAGCATCACAGGGGCTGGGGCCAACGTCCTGACTTTC.

The table lists this clone with a few counts. This rearrangement joins TRBV27 to TRBJ1-1, with TRBD1 as a possible D gene (5 bases). The V and J ends lost 3 bases and 4 bases respectively, with 18 bases between them. Germline assignment: CDR1 MNHEY and CDR2 SMNVEV (reference sequence). This CDR3 has 16 residues. DNA of the CDR3: TGTGCCAGCAGTTTCTTAGGGATCGGGGGGGGCACTGAAGCTTTCTTT. Encoded protein: CASSFLGIGGGTEAFF.

The chain combines TRBV9 with TRBJ2-7, with 7 bases matching TRBD2. Per the germline V gene, CDR1 is SGDLS and CDR2 is YYNGEE. V was pared by 2 bases and J by 2 bases, with 7 bases of the junction left unmatched. The CDR3 is made up of 15 amino acids. The CDR3 DNA reads as TGTGCCAGCAGCGTGGGGACGGGAGGCCCCTACGAGCAGTACTTC. This codes for CASSVGTGGPYEQYF.